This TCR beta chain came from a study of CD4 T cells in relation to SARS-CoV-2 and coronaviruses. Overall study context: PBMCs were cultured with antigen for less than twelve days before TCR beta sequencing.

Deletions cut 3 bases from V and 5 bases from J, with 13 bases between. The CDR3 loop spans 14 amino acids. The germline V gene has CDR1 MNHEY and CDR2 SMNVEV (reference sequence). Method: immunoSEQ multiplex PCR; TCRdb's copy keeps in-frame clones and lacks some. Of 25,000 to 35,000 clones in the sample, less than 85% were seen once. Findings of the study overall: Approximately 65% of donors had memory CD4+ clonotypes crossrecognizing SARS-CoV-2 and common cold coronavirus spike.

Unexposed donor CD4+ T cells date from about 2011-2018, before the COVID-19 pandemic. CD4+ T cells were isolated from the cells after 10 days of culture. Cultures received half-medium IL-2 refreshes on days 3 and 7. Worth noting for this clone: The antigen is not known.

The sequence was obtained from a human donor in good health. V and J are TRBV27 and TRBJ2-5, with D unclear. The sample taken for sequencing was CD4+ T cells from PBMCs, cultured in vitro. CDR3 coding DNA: TGTGCCAGCAGTTTTTCTTCGACACGGGAGACCCAGTACTTC. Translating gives CASSFSSTRETQYF.